A selection of T cell receptor beta chains follows, all from one sample in a study of blood T cell repertoires in COVID-19. Sequencing used immunoSEQ multiplex PCR; TCRdb keeps in-frame clones, though not all of them. The sample records 130,000 or so clones, around 90% being singletons. Sequencing used peripheral blood. Every receptor here comes from a human donor in a cohort sampled during active COVID-19. Each CDR3 is given with its conserved first and last residue. The order of the fields is V gene, CDR3 protein.

V: TRBV25-1
CDR3: CASSQQGKGTEAFF

V: TRBV6-6
CDR3: CASRRLAASTDTQYF

V: TRBV9
CDR3: CASSSTGGGHNEQFF

V: TRBV27
CDR3: CASSLSRQRLYF

V: TRBV30
CDR3: CAWRETGWNTIYF

V: TRBV4-2
CDR3: CASSREQGAGMYEQYF

V: TRBV20-1
CDR3: CSASRFVTGGRVTDTQYF

V: TRBV3-1/TRBV3-2
CDR3: CASSQDSRGETQYF

V: TRBV25-1
CDR3: CASRPYRVDSPLHF

V: TRBV7-6
CDR3: CASSVRGGPSGRGSEQFF

V: TRBV6-4
CDR3: CASSDWDRGHHEQFF

V: TRBV6-5
CDR3: CASRYNRDYGYTF

V: TRBV7-9
CDR3: CASKKQGNTEAFF

V: TRBV24-1
CDR3: CATSAWGDYNEQFF

V: TRBV19
CDR3: CASSIDGAGVNEQFF

V: TRBV28
CDR3: CASSLFGTGYNGYTF

V: TRBV6-5
CDR3: CASSYSAQYYEQYF

V: TRBV7-9
CDR3: CASSPPPDRGRTYEQYF

V: TRBV14
CDR3: CASSQGGNTGELFF

V: TRBV28
CDR3: CASSLTGIGGGGYTF

V: TRBV6-5
CDR3: CASGTGLTGEQYF

V: TRBV7-2
CDR3: CASSLGPDQETQYF

V: TRBV5-1
CDR3: CASSQGQGGNNEQFF

V: TRBV5-1
CDR3: CASSLDVASPLHF

V: TRBV29-1
CDR3: CSAVKSGTEAFF

V: TRBV5-6
CDR3: CASSSGTAENIQYF

V: TRBV25-1
CDR3: CASGGLSGGVSDTQYF

V: TRBV29-1
CDR3: CSVEGGHGAYEQYF

V: TRBV4-1
CDR3: CASSQEPSGGNQPQHF

V: TRBV10-3
CDR3: CAIRRGAGAGTDTQYF

V: TRBV5-1
CDR3: CASSPGGLAGAGYVTNEQFF

V: TRBV29-1
CDR3: CSVGASGYNEQFF

V: TRBV19
CDR3: CASSILGRDNEQFF

V: TRBV19
CDR3: CASSIWGTESFEQFF

V: TRBV12-3/TRBV12-4
CDR3: CASSLGDREQYF

V: TRBV19
CDR3: CASSIASGSYNEQFF

V: TRBV7-2
CDR3: CASSFARDRGFEQYF

V: TRBV18
CDR3: CASSDRQGTSQPQHF

V: TRBV29-1
CDR3: CSVPPPYREETQYF

V: TRBV6-5
CDR3: CASNGGATSYEQYF

V: TRBV5-1
CDR3: CASSPRGAGTDTQYF

V: TRBV12-3/TRBV12-4
CDR3: CASSQDRVTEAFF

V: TRBV12-5
CDR3: CASGPPGTSFLAKNIQYF

V: TRBV29-1
CDR3: CSVVLRNTDTQYF

V: TRBV12-5
CDR3: CASGPGQSTNEKLFF

V: TRBV6-5
CDR3: CASSFGQGAVNEQFF

V: TRBV12-3/TRBV12-4
CDR3: CASGKQANTEAFF

V: TRBV5-6
CDR3: CASSPRTGRNEQFF

V: TRBV11-1
CDR3: CASSLDRGASGAQYF

V: TRBV3-1/TRBV3-2
CDR3: CASSQDWGGFHQETQYF

V: TRBV10-3
CDR3: CAISESKISGGYEQYF

V: TRBV10-2
CDR3: CAGQKGQGYQPQHF

V: TRBV28
CDR3: CASSSSGDRWNQPQHF

V: TRBV15
CDR3: CATSRARVYEQYF